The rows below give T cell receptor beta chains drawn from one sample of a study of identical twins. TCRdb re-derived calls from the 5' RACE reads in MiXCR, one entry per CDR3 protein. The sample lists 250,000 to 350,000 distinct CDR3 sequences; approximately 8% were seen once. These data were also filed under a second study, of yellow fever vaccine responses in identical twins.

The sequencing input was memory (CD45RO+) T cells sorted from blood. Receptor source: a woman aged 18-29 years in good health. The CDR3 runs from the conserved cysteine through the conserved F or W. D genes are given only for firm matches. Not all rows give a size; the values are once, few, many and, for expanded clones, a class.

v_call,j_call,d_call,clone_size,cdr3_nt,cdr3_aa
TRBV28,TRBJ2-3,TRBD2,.,TGTGCCAGCAGGACTGCGGGGGGCTCGACCACAGATACGCAGTATTTT,CASRTAGGSTTDTQYF
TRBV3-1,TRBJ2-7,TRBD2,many,TGTGCCAGCAGCATAGCGGGAGGCAGCTACGAGCAGTACTTC,CASSIAGGSYEQYF
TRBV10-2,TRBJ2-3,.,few,TGCGCCACTCTTCAGGGGTTGAGCACAGATACGCAGTATTTT,CATLQGLSTDTQYF
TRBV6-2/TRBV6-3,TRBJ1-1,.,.,TGTGCCAGCAGTTACTCGGATAGAAAAGCTTTCTTT,CASSYSDRKAFF
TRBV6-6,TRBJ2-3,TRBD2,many,TGTGCCAGCTTCGGCGGGAGCTTTACAGATACGCAGTATTTT,CASFGGSFTDTQYF
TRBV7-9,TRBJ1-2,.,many,TGTGCCAGCAGCTACGCCCTAACAGGCGACGGTTATGGCTACACCTTC,CASSYALTGDGYGYTF
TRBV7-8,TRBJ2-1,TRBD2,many,TGTGCCAGCAGCTTAGGGACTAGTTGGAACAATGAGCAGTTCTTC,CASSLGTSWNNEQFF
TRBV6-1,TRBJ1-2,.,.,TGTGCCAGCCTCTGGACCGCAGCTAACTATGGCTACACCTTC,CASLWTAANYGYTF
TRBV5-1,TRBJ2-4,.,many,TGCGCCAGCAGCTTGGAATTTGCCAAAAACATTCAGTACTTC,CASSLEFAKNIQYF
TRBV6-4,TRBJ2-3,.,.,TGTGCCAGCAGTGACTCAGGAAGTACAGATACGCAGTATTTT,CASSDSGSTDTQYF
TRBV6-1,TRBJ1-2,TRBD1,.,TGTGCCAGCGTCCGGGACAGGGGTCAAAACTATGGCTACACCTTC,CASVRDRGQNYGYTF
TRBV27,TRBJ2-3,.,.,TGTGCCAGCAGTTTAAAGGTCGCTCCTAGCACAGATACGCAGTATTTT,CASSLKVAPSTDTQYF
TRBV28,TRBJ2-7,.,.,TGTGCCAGCAGACCAACAGGGAGCTCCTACGAGCAGTACTTC,CASRPTGSSYEQYF
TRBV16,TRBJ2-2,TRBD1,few,TGTGCCAGCAGCCAGAGACAGGGGGCGACCGGGGAGCTGTTTTTT,CASSQRQGATGELFF
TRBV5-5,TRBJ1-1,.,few,TGTGCCAGCAGCGCTGGGTTTTTGGGGGTCACTGAAGCTTTCTTT,CASSAGFLGVTEAFF
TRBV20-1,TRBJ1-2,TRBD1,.,TGCAGTGCTATGGACAGGGGGCGCGGCGGTTATGGCTACACCTTC,CSAMDRGRGGYGYTF
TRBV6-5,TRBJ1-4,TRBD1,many,TGTGCCAGCAGTTACTCGTCGGTCCCGGGACAGGGCGATGAAAAACTGTTTTTT,CASSYSSVPGQGDEKLFF
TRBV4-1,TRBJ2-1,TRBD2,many,TGCGCCAGCAGCCGACCCCGGGGGGGGCCCAACAATGAGCAGTTCTTC,CASSRPRGGPNNEQFF
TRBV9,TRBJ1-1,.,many,TGTGCCAGCAGCGTAAAGTGGGACACTGAAGCTTTCTTT,CASSVKWDTEAFF
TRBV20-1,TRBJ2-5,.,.,TGCAGTGCCATACAATTGGGGGCTCGGGAGACCCAGTACTTC,CSAIQLGARETQYF
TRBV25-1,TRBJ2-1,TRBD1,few,TGTGCCAGCAGTGACGAGGGACAGGAGTACAATGAGCAGTTCTTC,CASSDEGQEYNEQFF
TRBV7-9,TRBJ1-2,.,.,TGTGCCAGCAGCTTAGAGCAGGGGATGGGCGGCTACACCTTC,CASSLEQGMGGYTF
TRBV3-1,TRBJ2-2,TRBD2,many,TGTGCCAGCAGCCTATCGACTAGCGGGAAAAGCGGGGAGCTGTTTTTT,CASSLSTSGKSGELFF
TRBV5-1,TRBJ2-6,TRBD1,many,TGCGCCAGCAGTCTAGGGGGCCTCTCTGGGGCCAACGTCCTGACTTTC,CASSLGGLSGANVLTF
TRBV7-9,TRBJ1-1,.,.,TGTGCCAGCAGCCCAAAAGGGGTTTGGACTGAAGCTTTCTTT,CASSPKGVWTEAFF
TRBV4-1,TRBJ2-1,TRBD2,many,TGCGCCAGCAGCCAAGATGGGGCTAGCGGGAGGGATGAGCAGTTCTTC,CASSQDGASGRDEQFF
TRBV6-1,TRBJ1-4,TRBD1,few,TGTGCCAGCAGTGTGACAGGGAATGAAAAACTGTTTTTT,CASSVTGNEKLFF
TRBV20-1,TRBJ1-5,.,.,TGCAGTGCTAGCACTAGACTTAGCAATCAGCCCCAGCATTTT,CSASTRLSNQPQHF
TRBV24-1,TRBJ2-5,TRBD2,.,TGTGCCACCAGTGATTCCGGCGGGAGTGGGGAGACCCAGTACTTC,CATSDSGGSGETQYF
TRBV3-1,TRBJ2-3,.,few,TGTGCCAGCAGCCCCCTCGACGGGAAAGATACGCAGTATTTT,CASSPLDGKDTQYF
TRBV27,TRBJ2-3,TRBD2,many,TGTGCCAGCGGCTCTAGCGGGGGGGCCCCAGATACGCAGTATTTT,CASGSSGGAPDTQYF
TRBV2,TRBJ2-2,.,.,TGTGCCAGCAGTGTGTCTCCAGTTAGTTCGCCGGGATTTACCGGGGAGCTGTTTTTT,CASSVSPVSSPGFTGELFF
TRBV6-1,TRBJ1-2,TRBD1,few,TGTGCCAGCAGAGAGACAGGGGCGCAGCTCTATGGCTACACCTTC,CASRETGAQLYGYTF
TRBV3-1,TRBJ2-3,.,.,TGTGCCAGCAGCCTGAAGGGGGAAGCGGTAACCTACACAGATACGCAGTATTTT,CASSLKGEAVTYTDTQYF
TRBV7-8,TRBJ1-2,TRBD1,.,TGTGCCAGCAGATCGACAGGGAGCTATGGCTACACCTTC,CASRSTGSYGYTF
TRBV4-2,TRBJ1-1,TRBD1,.,TGTGCCAGCAGCCACCACCCGGACAGGGAGTTTCCTGAAGCTTTCTTT,CASSHHPDREFPEAFF
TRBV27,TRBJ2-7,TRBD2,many,TGTGCCAGCAGTTTAGTTAGCGGGCCGATTTACGAGCAGTACTTC,CASSLVSGPIYEQYF
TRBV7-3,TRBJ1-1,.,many,TGTGCCAGCAGCTCTGGACACAACACTGAAGCTTTCTTT,CASSSGHNTEAFF
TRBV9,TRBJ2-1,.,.,TGTGCCAGCAGCGTAGACGAGGGGGGCCATCATAGACTCTTATACAATGAGCAGTTCTTC,CASSVDEGGHHRLLYNEQFF
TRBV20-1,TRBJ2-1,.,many,TGCAGTGCTAGAGATAGGGCCTTCAACTCCTACAATGAGCAGTTCTTC,CSARDRAFNSYNEQFF
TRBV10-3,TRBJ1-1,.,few,TGTGCCATCAGTGAGTCCAGTTGGTTGGACTCTGAAGCTTTCTTT,CAISESSWLDSEAFF
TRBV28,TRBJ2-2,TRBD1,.,TGTGCCAGCAGTTTCTTAATTCCGGGACAGGGGAACACCGGGGAGCTGTTTTTT,CASSFLIPGQGNTGELFF
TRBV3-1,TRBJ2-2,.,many,TGTGCCAGCAGCTTCTACAGGATGAACACCGGGGAGCTGTTTTTT,CASSFYRMNTGELFF
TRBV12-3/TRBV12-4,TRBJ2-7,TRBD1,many,TGTGCCAGCAGTAACAGGGGGCTATACGAGCAGTACTTC,CASSNRGLYEQYF
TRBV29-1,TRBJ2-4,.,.,TGCAGCGTTGAGCCCCCTCAATTTCAGTACTTC,CSVEPPQFQYF
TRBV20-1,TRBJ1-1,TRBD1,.,TGCAGTGCGACCCCGGGTGGGACAGGGGGCGCCCGGACTGAAGCTTTCTTT,CSATPGGTGGARTEAFF
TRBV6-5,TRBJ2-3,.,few,TGTGCCAGCAGTTACTCTAGGCAGGGGGGAGATACGCAGTATTTT,CASSYSRQGGDTQYF
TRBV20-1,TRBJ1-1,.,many,TGCAGTGCCCGTAGGTCGGGCACTGAAGCTTTCTTT,CSARRSGTEAFF
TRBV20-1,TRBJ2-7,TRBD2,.,TGCAGTGCTACTAGCGGGAGGGAGCAGTACTTC,CSATSGREQYF
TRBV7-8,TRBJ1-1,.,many,TGTGCCAGCAGCTATAGGGACCGGACTGAAGCTTTCTTT,CASSYRDRTEAFF
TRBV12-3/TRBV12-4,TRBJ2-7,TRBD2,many,TGTGCCAGCAGTGCGGGACTAGCGGGAGACGAGCAGTACTTC,CASSAGLAGDEQYF
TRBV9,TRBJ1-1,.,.,TGTGCCAGCAGCGTAGCTTGGCAGAACACTGAAGCTTTCTTT,CASSVAWQNTEAFF